Below, one T cell receptor beta chain is given with its context. The data are from a study of shared clonotypes between healthy human individuals. CDR1 is SGHNT and CDR2 is YYREEE in the germline V gene (reference sequence). Trimming removed 0 bases from V and 6 bases from J, with 18 bases in between. The CDR3 sequence is 16 residues long. Method: immunoSEQ multiplex PCR; TCRdb's copy keeps in-frame clones and lacks some. The table records 2 million to 2.5 million clones, 85% to 95% of them present only once. The material sequenced was naive CD4+ T cells from PBMCs. The subset was: CD45RA+ positively selected. The chain links TRBV5-4 to TRBJ1-1; TRBD1 is a possible D gene (5 bases). The sequence was collected from a man between 18 and 35 years old in good health. Some clones in this sample may be carry-over from other donors' samples. CDR3: CASSLGNGGGGAEAFF. As DNA, the CDR3 is TGTGCCAGCAGCTTGGGTAACGGAGGTGGAGGGGCTGAAGCTTTCTTT.